This entry describes one T cell receptor (beta chain). Its antigen is not identified. This record comes from a study of CXCR3-negative and CXCR3-positive naive CD8 T cells. Study results and limitations: The TRB CDR3s that CXCR3-positive naive cells carried were more hydrophobic than those of CXCR3-negative naive cells. For memory CD8+ cells diversity was much lower, but both naive subsets had comparably high diversity. TRBV-TRBJ usage matched between naive CXCR3-negative and CXCR3-positive cells but not between memory cells.

Every CD8+ subset sample held around 300,000 flow-sorted cells, done in triplicate. Naive cells were sorted as CD45RO-, CCR7+, CD27+ and CD95-. Each TRB cDNA library was prepared by 5' RACE (with UMI labels). TCRdb re-called the 5' RACE reads, yielding one record per CDR3 amino acid sequence without DNA. The listing records 85,000 to 120,000 distinct CDR3 sequences. The receptor was derived from a human donor in good health. Some clones in this sample may be carry-over from other donors' samples. Input material: naive CXCR3+ CD8+ T cells from blood. Subset indicated: CD45RO-CCR7+CD27+CD95- naive CD8+ T cells expressing CXCR3 (TNR3+).

The CDR3 loop is CASSLGGDPSTDTQYF. The chain employs TRBV13 and TRBJ2-3; lacking DNA, the TRBD1 call made by TCRdb goes unchecked. Germline loops: CDR1 PRHDT, CDR2 FYEKMQ (reference sequence). This CDR3 spans 16 amino acids.